This T cell receptor (beta chain) was captured by sequencing in a study of blood T cell repertoires in COVID-19. Looking at the study overall: The United States, Italy and Spain were the sources of the acute and convalescent COVID-19 samples.

CDR1 is SNHLY, CDR2 FYNNEI, per germline. V was pared by 6 bases and J by 2 bases, with 6 bases of the junction left unmatched. This CDR3 is built from 15 residues. Authors' processing steps: From reference gene primer amplification, estimates of nucleated cell counts were derived. Method: immunoSEQ multiplex PCR; TCRdb's copy keeps in-frame clones and lacks some. V, J and clone size are those of that table, while D and trimming were read from the DNA. The data contain approximately 31,000 clones, roughly 85% of them singletons. This clone has more than one count but fewer than ten. What was sequenced was peripheral blood. This TCR came from a woman older than 75 with active or convalescent COVID-19. The V call is TRBV2, the J call TRBJ2-1; TRBD1 matches 8 bases. The CDR3 loop is CASSTDRGPYNEQFF. The CDR3 nucleotides read TGTGCCAGCAGCACTGACAGGGGTCCCTACAATGAGCAGTTCTTC.